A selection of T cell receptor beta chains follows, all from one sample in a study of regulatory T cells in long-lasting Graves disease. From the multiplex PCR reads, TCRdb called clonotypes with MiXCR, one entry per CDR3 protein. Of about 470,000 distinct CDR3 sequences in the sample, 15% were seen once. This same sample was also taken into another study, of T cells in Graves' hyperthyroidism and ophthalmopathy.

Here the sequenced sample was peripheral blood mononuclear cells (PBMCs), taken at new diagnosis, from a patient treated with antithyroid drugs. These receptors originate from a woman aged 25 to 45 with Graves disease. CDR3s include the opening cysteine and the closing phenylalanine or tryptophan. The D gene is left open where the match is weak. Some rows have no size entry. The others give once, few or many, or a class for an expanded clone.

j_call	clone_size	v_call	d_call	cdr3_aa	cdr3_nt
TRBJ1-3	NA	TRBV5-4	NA	CASSLGDGNTIYF	TGTGCCTCCAGCTTGGGAGATGGAAACACCATATATTTT
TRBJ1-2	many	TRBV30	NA	CAWTAGPYGYTF	TGTGCCTGGACAGCCGGCCCCTATGGCTACACCTTC
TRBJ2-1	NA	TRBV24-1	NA	CATSGRDLYNEQFF	TGTGCCACCAGTGGCAGGGACCTGTACAATGAGCAGTTCTTC
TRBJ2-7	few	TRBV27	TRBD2	CASSLGLAGVEQYF	TGTGCCAGCAGTTTGGGCCTAGCGGGAGTCGAGCAGTACTTC
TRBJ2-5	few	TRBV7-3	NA	CASSRDGTQETQYF	TGTGCCAGCAGTCGCGACGGAACCCAAGAGACCCAGTACTTC
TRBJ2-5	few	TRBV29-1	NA	CSVWQTQETQYF	TGCAGCGTTTGGCAGACACAAGAGACCCAGTACTTC
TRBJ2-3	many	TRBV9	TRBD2	CASSGSGSVADTQYF	TGTGCCAGCAGCGGGAGCGGGAGTGTTGCAGATACGCAGTATTTT
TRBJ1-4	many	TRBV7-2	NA	CASRFPGTNEKLFF	TGTGCCAGCCGGTTTCCAGGGACTAATGAAAAACTGTTTTTT
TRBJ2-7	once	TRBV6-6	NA	CASSYSRSLGQYF	TGTGCCAGCAGTTACTCGAGGAGCCTGGGGCAGTACTTC
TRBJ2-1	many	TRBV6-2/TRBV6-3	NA	CASSYRDGNEQFF	TGTGCCAGCAGCTACAGGGACGGGAATGAGCAGTTCTTC
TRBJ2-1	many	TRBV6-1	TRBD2	CASSRTGTSSHYNEQFF	TGTGCCAGCAGCAGAACAGGGACTAGCAGCCATTACAATGAGCAGTTCTTC
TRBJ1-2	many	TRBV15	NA	CATSRVGSGYTF	TGTGCCACCAGCAGAGTTGGAAGTGGCTACACCTTC
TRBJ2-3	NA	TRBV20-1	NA	CSARGPGGTDTQYF	TGCAGTGCTAGGGGGCCGGGAGGCACAGATACGCAGTATTTT
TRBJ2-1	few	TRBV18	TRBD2	CASSTGTKRIDQSSYNEQFF	TGTGCCAGCTCAACCGGGACTAAAAGAATCGACCAGAGCTCCTACAATGAGCAGTTCTTC
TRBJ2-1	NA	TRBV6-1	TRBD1	CASIMGQGALDEQSF	TGTGCCAGCATAATGGGACAGGGGGCTTTGGATGAGCAGTCCTTC
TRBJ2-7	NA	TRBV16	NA	CASSQFQGPYEQYF	TGTGCCAGCAGCCAATTTCAGGGCCCTTACGAGCAGTACTTC
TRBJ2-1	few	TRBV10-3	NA	CAIRVTDEQFF	TGTGCCATCAGGGTTACCGATGAGCAGTTCTTC
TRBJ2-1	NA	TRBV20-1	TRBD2	CSARVLAGLTREQFF	TGCAGTGCTAGAGTGCTAGCGGGACTCACGCGTGAGCAGTTCTTC
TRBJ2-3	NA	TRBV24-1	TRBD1	CATSDAGQGVLDTQYF	TGTGCCACCAGTGACGCAGGACAGGGGGTCTTGGATACGCAGTATTTT
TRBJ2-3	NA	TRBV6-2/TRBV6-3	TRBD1	CASSYSIWGDRVTSSTDTQYF	TGTGCCAGCAGTTACTCGATTTGGGGGGACAGGGTAACATCTAGCACAGATACGCAGTATTTT
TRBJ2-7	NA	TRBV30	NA	CAWRESEQYF	TGTGCCTGGAGGGAGTCGGAGCAGTACTTC
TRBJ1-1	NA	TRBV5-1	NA	CASSLEGSGFGEAFF	TGCGCCAGCAGCTTGGAGGGCTCAGGGTTCGGTGAAGCTTTCTTT
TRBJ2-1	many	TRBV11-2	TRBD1	CASSPTGESYNEQFF	TGTGCCAGCAGCCCGACAGGGGAGAGCTACAATGAGCAGTTCTTC
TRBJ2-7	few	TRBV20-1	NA	CSAQSNSVSYEQYF	TGCAGTGCCCAGAGTAACAGTGTTTCCTACGAGCAGTACTTC
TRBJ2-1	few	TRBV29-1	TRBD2	CSVVSGRASNEQFF	TGCAGCGTGGTTAGCGGGAGGGCCTCCAATGAGCAGTTCTTC
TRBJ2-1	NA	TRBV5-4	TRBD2	CASSPPGTRGYNEQFF	TGTGCCAGCAGTCCGCCCGGGACTAGGGGTTACAATGAGCAGTTCTTC
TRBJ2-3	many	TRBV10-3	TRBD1	CAISETDPSGNDRVDTQYF	TGTGCCATCAGTGAGACTGACCCCTCGGGTAACGACAGGGTCGATACGCAGTATTTT
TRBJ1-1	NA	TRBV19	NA	CASSPRRGRTEAFF	TGTGCCAGTAGTCCTCGGCGAGGGAGGACTGAAGCTTTCTTT
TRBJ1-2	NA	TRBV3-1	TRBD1	CASSEATGGPSNYGYTF	TGTGCCAGCAGCGAAGCGACAGGGGGCCCGTCTAACTATGGCTACACCTTC
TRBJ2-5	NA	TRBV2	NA	CASSDGRERQETQYF	TGTGCCAGCAGTGATGGCCGGGAGCGCCAAGAGACCCAGTACTTC
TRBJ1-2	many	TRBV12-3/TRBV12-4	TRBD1	CASTPRQGPEGTYGYTF	TGTGCCAGCACCCCCAGACAGGGACCCGAAGGCACCTATGGCTACACCTTC
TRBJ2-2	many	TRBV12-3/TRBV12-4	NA	CASSFSGDGELFF	TGTGCCAGCAGTTTCTCGGGGGACGGGGAGCTGTTTTTT
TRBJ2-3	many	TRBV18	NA	CASSPPGTSTDTQYF	TGTGCCAGCTCACCACCGGGTACTAGCACAGATACGCAGTATTTT
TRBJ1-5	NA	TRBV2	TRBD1	CASRPTGGNQPQHF	TGTGCCAGCAGACCGACAGGGGGCAATCAGCCCCAGCATTTT
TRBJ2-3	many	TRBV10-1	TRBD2	CASSESLAGGITDTQYF	TGCGCCAGCAGTGAGTCCTTAGCGGGAGGGATCACAGATACGCAGTATTTT
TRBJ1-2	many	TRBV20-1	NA	CSATPTDYYGYTF	TGCAGTGCTACCCCGACAGACTACTATGGCTACACCTTC
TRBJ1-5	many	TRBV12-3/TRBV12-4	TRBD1	CASRPGTGNQPQHF	TGTGCCAGCAGGCCCGGGACAGGCAATCAGCCCCAGCATTTT
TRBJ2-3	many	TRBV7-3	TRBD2	CASTASGKWTDTQYF	TGTGCCAGCACGGCTAGCGGGAAGTGGACAGATACGCAGTATTTT
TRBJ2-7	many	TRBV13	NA	CASSSKRGSYEQYF	TGTGCCAGCAGCTCAAAGAGGGGCTCCTACGAGCAGTACTTC
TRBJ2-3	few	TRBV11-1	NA	CASSLEGTRDTQYF	TGTGCCAGCAGCTTAGAAGGGACAAGAGATACGCAGTATTTT
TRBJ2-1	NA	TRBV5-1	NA	CASSLVSGAPFF	TGCGCCAGCAGCTTGGTGTCCGGGGCTCCGTTCTTC
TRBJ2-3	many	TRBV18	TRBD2	CASSPLAGLAADTQYF	TGTGCCAGCTCACCCCTAGCGGGTCTTGCGGCAGATACGCAGTATTTT
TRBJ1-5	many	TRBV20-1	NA	CSASGGASQPQHF	TGCAGTGCTAGCGGGGGCGCGAGTCAGCCCCAGCATTTT
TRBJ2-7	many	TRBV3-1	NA	CASSQATGHEQYF	TGTGCCAGCAGCCAGGCCACAGGACACGAGCAGTACTTC
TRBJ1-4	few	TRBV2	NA	CASNRDIRANEKLFF	TGTGCCAGTAACCGGGACATCCGAGCGAATGAAAAACTGTTTTTT
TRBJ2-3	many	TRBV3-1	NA	CASSQVGQPQGTDTQYF	TGTGCCAGCAGCCAAGTTGGACAGCCCCAGGGCACAGATACGCAGTATTTT
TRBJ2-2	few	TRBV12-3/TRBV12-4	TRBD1	CASSRQGIQPGELFF	TGTGCCAGCAGCCGACAGGGGATCCAACCCGGGGAGCTGTTTTTT
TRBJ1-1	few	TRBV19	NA	CASTPDGLGTEAFF	TGTGCCAGTACCCCGGACGGCCTGGGTACTGAAGCTTTCTTT